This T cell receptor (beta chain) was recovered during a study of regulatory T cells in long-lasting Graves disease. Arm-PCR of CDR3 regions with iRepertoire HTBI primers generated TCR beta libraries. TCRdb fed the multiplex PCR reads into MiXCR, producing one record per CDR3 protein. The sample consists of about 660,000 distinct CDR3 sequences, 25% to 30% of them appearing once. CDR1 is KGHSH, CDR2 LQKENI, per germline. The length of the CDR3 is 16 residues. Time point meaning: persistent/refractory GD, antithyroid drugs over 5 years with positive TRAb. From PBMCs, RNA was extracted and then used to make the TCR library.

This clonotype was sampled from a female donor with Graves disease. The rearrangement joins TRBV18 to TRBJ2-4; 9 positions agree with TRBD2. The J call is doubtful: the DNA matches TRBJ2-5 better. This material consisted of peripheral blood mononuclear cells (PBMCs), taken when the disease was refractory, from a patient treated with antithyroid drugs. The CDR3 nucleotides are TGTGCCAGCTCACCACTTCTAGCGGGGCGTCAAGAGACCCAGTACTTC. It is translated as CASSPLLAGRQETQYF.